This T cell receptor beta chain was sequenced for a study of T cell repertoires in cytomegalovirus infection. Background on the study: Public TCR beta signatures marked donors with CMV infection and the matching HLA. Whole-study results and caveats: Using cumulative public TCR beta family frequency, the authors identified those who carried CMV together with the relevant HLA. Dominant in the ex vivo response were TCR beta clonotypes restricted by HLA-C and specific for CMV.

One entry per CDR3 protein, called by TCRdb with MiXCR from the reads. Among some 440,000 distinct CDR3 sequences, 25% to 40% were seen once, and the ten largest hold roughly 15%. As for this clonotype: Its antigen is not known.

This sequence originates from a human donor in good health (CMV status not recorded). Some clones in this sample may be carry-over from other donors' samples. Sequenced material: PBMCs.

The DNA for the CDR3 is TGTGCCAGCCTCCGTACAGGGCCACCTTACGAGCAGTACTTC. Amino acid sequence: CASLRTGPPYEQYF. V and J are TRBV18 and TRBJ2-7; TRBD1 is a possible D gene (6 bases). Germline V CDR1 and CDR2: KGHSH, LQKENI. The CDR3 is 14 residues long. V was cut by 8 bases and J by 4 bases, with 18 bases left in between.